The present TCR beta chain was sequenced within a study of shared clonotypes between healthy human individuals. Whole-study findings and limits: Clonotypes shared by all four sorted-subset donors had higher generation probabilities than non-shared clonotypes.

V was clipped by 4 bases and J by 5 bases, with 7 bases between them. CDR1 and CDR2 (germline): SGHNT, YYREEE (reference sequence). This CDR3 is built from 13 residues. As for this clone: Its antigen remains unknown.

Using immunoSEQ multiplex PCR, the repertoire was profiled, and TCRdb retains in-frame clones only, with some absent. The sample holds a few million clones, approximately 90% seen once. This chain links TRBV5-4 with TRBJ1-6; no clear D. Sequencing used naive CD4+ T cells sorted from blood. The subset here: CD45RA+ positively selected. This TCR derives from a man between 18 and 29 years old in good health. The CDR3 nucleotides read TGTGCCAGCAGCCGAGAGAATAATTCACCCCTCCACTTT. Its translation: CASSRENNSPLHF.